The 17 T cell receptor beta chains below all came from one sample that was sequenced in a study of T cell repertoires in cytomegalovirus infection. TCRdb re-derived calls from the reads in MiXCR, one entry per CDR3 protein. The sample contains 200,000 to 300,000 distinct CDR3 sequences, approximately 13% of which appear only once. The sample consisted of PBMCs. All receptors come from a human donor in good health (CMV status not recorded). Some clones in this sample may be carry-over from other donors' samples.

This clonotype has ten or more counts. The rearrangement links TRBV29-1 to TRBJ1-3; D uncertain. CDR1 and CDR2 from the germline V gene are SQVTM and ANQGSEA. The CDR3 loop spans 12 amino acids. Deletions cut 3 bases from V and 0 bases from J, with 3 bases between. In DNA, the CDR3 is TGCAGCGTTGAGATCTCTGGAAACACCATATATTTT. Translating it yields CSVEISGNTIYF. Full variable domain (missing parts from reference TRBV29-1 and TRBJ1-3): SAVISQKPSRDICQRGTSLTIQCQVDSQVTMMFWYRQQPGQSLTLIATANQGSEATYESGFVIDKFPISRPNLTFSTLTVSNMSPEDSSIYLCSVEISGNTIYFGEGSWLTVV.

There are many counts of this clonotype. The gene calls are TRBV10-2 and TRBJ2-7; D perhaps matches TRBD2 (5 bases). V was pared by 7 bases and J by 2 bases, with 9 bases between. The length of the CDR3 is 12 residues. Germline assignment: CDR1 WSHSY and CDR2 SAAADI. This chain's CDR3 is CASNGETYEQYF. The CDR3 DNA sequence: TGCGCCAGCAATGGGGAGACCTACGAGCAGTACTTC.

This clonotype was recorded a few times. The V gene is TRBV18, the J gene TRBJ2-7; maybe TRBD2 (5 bases). The CDR3 is made up of 13 amino acids. Trimming stripped 2 bases from V and 4 bases from J, with 9 bases between. The germline V gene encodes CDR1 KGHSH and CDR2 LQKENI. This CDR3 reads CASSPAAGYEQYF. CDR3 DNA: TGTGCCAGCTCACCAGCCGCGGGTTACGAGCAGTACTTC. The whole variable domain, remainder taken from reference TRBV18 and TRBJ2-7, is NAGVMQNPRHLVRRRGQEARLRCSPMKGHSHVYWYRQLPEEGLKFMVYLQKENIIDESGMPKERFSAEFPKEGPSILRIQQVVRGDSAAYFCASSPAAGYEQYFGPGTRLTVT.

The CDR3 spells CASSLISGLSFEAFF. CDR3 DNA sequence: TGTGCCAGCAGTCTTATATCAGGGCTCTCCTTTGAAGCTTTCTTT. The chain carries TRBV12-3 or TRBV12-4 and TRBJ1-1; weak D call: TRBD1 (5 bases). The CDR3 covers 15 residues. V was clipped by 5 bases and J by 7 bases, with 20 bases between them.

This clonotype was counted only a few times. The gene calls are TRBV7-6 and TRBJ2-3; 9 nucleotides line up with TRBD1. Germline values: CDR1 SGHVS, CDR2 FNYEAQ. The V segment lost 4 bases and the J segment 8 bases; nucleotides outside the gene matches: 10. This CDR3 is built from 15 residues. CDR3 nucleotides: TGTGCCAGCAGCTACCGGGACAGGGCCCAAGTTACGCAGTATTTT. Residues: CASSYRDRAQVTQYF.

This clonotype was counted at least ten times. The chain employs TRBV19 and TRBJ1-5; unclear D gene. CDR3 length: 11 residues. V was trimmed by 5 bases and J by 9 bases, leaving 8 bases between them. Germline V gene data show CDR1 as LNHDA and CDR2 as SQIVND (reference sequence). The CDR3, as DNA: TGTGCCAGTAGTCTCTTGGGGCCCCAGCATTTT. Its translation is CASSLLGPQHF.

This clonotype came up many times. In nucleotides, the CDR3 is TGTGCAAGCCGAGGGGTGGATAACTATGGCTACACCTTC. This encodes CASRGVDNYGYTF. The V gene is TRBV27, the J gene TRBJ1-2; weak D call: TRBD1 (5 bases). Germline V gene sequence: CDR1 MNHEY, CDR2 SMNVEV (reference sequence). The CDR3 runs to 13 residues.

This clonotype was counted ten times or more. The chain has TRBV28 and TRBJ1-5; perhaps TRBD1 as D (6 bases). Trimming left V 5 bases short and J 7 bases short, with 9 bases between. This CDR3 has 12 amino acids. CDR1 is MDHEN, CDR2 SYDVKM, per germline. The DNA for the CDR3 is TGTGCCAGCAGTACAGGGTTCCAGCCCCAGCATTTT. The encoded protein is CASSTGFQPQHF.

The gene calls are TRBV20-1 and TRBJ1-3, with D perhaps TRBD1 (5 bases). Germline V gene data show CDR1 as DFQATT and CDR2 as SNEGSKA (reference sequence). V was cut by 1 base and J by 4 bases, with 11 bases left in between. There are 14 residues in the CDR3. The DNA of the CDR3 is TGCAGTGCTAGAGCCGGGACCACCGGAAACACCATATATTTT. Its protein is CSARAGTTGNTIYF.

This clonotype was picked up a small number of times. This sequence joins TRBV3-1 and TRBJ1-1, with D uncertain. V was cut by 2 bases and J by 5 bases, with 9 bases left in between. There are 13 residues in the CDR3. The germline gives CDR1 LGHDT, CDR2 YNNKEL (reference sequence). CDR3 in amino acids: CASSQNWETEAFF. CDR3 nucleotides: TGTGCCAGCAGCCAAAACTGGGAAACTGAAGCTTTCTTT.

This clonotype was found a few times. The V gene is TRBV5-8, the J gene TRBJ2-2; possible D gene TRBD1, 5 bases. Germline CDR1 SGHTS, CDR2 YDEGEE. V lost 4 bases and J 4 bases, leaving 14 bases between the germline ends. The CDR3 length is 15 residues. CDR3 in amino acids: CASSPRVGVTGELFF. In DNA form, the CDR3 reads TGTGCCAGCAGCCCCCGTGTAGGGGTCACCGGGGAGCTGTTTTTT. Drawing the rest from reference TRBV5-8 and TRBJ2-2, the complete variable domain is EAGVTQSPTHLIKTRGQQATLRCSPISGHTSVYWYQQALGLGLQFLLWYDEGEERNRGNFPPRFSGRQFPNYSSELNVNALELEDSALYLCASSPRVGVTGELFFGEGSRLTVL.

The chain combines TRBV5-4 with TRBJ1-1, with D hard to call. The CDR3 has 16 residues. Germline CDR1 reads SGHNT; CDR2 reads YYREEE (reference sequence). Trimming removed 0 bases from V and 0 bases from J, with 12 bases in between. The CDR3 DNA follows: TGTGCCAGCAGCTTGGGCAGTGGGTCCATGAACACTGAAGCTTTCTTT. Its translation is CASSLGSGSMNTEAFF.

This clonotype was counted many times. The CDR3 spells CASSPYRVLDRNTEAFF. CDR3 bases: TGTGCCAGCAGCCCTTACAGGGTTTTGGACAGGAACACTGAAGCTTTCTTT. The gene calls are TRBV7-8 and TRBJ1-1; D might be TRBD1 (6 bases). This CDR3 spans 17 amino acids. Germline V lookup: CDR1 SGHVS, CDR2 FQNEAQ. Trimming removed 5 bases at V and 1 base at J, with 20 bases between.

Worth noting for this clonotype: Compared with germline, one end of the junction differs, possibly owing to a read error. The V call is TRBV29-1, the J call TRBJ2-6; D may be TRBD1 or TRBD2 (5 bases each). Germline CDR1 reads SQVTM; CDR2 reads ANQGSEA. This CDR3 comprises 13 residues. DNA for the CDR3: TGCAGCGTTTGGACCTCTGGGGGCAACGTCCTGACTTTC. It is translated as CSVWTSGGNVLTF.

This clonotype was seen at least ten times. V and J are TRBV12-3 or TRBV12-4 and TRBJ2-5; D gene unclear. There are 11 residues in the CDR3. The V and J ends lost 6 bases and 5 bases respectively, with 7 bases between them. CDR3 bases: TGTGCCAGCAGCCCTGGGGAGACCCAGTACTTC. Encoded protein: CASSPGETQYF.

At least ten counts were recorded for this clonotype. V and J are TRBV10-3 and TRBJ2-1; possible D gene TRBD2, 5 bases. The CDR3 length is 10 residues. Germline loops: CDR1 ENHRY, CDR2 SYGVKD. The CDR3 DNA reads as TGTGCGGGGAGTTACAATGAGCAGTTCTTC. It yields the protein CAGSYNEQFF.

This clonotype was counted at least ten times. The chain links TRBV7-6 to TRBJ2-5, with 9 bases lining up with TRBD1. V dropped 5 bases and J dropped 4; count of bases not matched to a gene: 8. Germline-derived CDR1 and CDR2 are SGHVS and FNYEAQ. The CDR3 is 15 amino acids. Written as DNA, the CDR3 is TGTGCCAGCAGCCTCGGACAGGGGAGGACAGAGACCCAGTACTTC. Translating gives CASSLGQGRTETQYF.